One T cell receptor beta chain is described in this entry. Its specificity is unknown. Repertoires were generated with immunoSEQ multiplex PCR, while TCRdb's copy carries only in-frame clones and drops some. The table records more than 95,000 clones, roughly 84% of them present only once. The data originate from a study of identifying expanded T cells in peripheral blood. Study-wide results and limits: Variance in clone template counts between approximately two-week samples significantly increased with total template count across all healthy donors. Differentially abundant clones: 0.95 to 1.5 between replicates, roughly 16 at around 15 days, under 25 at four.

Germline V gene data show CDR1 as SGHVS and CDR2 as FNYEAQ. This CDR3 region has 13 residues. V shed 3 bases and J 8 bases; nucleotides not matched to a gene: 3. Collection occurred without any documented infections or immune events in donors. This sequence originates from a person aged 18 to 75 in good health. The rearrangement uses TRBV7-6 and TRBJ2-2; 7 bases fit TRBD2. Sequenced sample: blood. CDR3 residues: CASSLGGSGELFF. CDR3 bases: TGTGCCAGCAGCTTGGGGGGGAGTGGGGAGCTGTTTTTT. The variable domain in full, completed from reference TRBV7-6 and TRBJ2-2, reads GAGVSQSPRYKVTKRGQDVALRCDPISGHVSLYWYRQALGQGPEFLTYFNYEAQQDKSGLPNDRFSAERPEGSISTLTIQRTEQRDSAMYRCASSLGGSGELFFGEGSRLTVL.